The clone carrying this T cell receptor (beta chain) was seen ten or more times. The CDR3 runs 15 residues. After removal of 4 bases from V and 4 bases from J, the junction contained 7 bases not matched to a gene. The germline V gene has CDR1 MGHDK and CDR2 SYGVNS. These data belong to a study of T cells after yellow fever vaccination. Findings and limits, study-wide: The secondary response was weaker but peaked faster, day 5 versus 15.

A process of 5'RACE template switching, which added a universal primer site and UMIs, was used to make TCR cDNA. In TCRdb, the 5' RACE reads were re-called with MiXCR into one record per CDR3 protein. The data hold around 26,000 distinct CDR3 sequences, with about 3.2% observed a single time. This sequence originates from a man aged 18 to 30 who received the YFV17D yellow fever vaccine. V and J are TRBV25-1 and TRBJ1-2; 9 nucleotides agree with TRBD1. The sample was PBMCs, either bulk or a sorted T-cell subset (CD4+, CD8+, memory, or dextramer-sorted; not recorded which), taken about 49 days after the first yellow fever vaccination. The CDR3 loop is CASSGDREGGYGYTF. For the CDR3, the DNA is TGTGCCAGCAGTGGGGACAGGGAGGGAGGCTATGGCTACACCTTC.